Given below is one T cell receptor (beta chain) in context. Germline CDR1 reads SGHKS; CDR2 reads YYEKEE (reference sequence). Trimming stripped 2 bases from V and 5 bases from J, with 16 bases between. This CDR3 spans 15 amino acids. The data derive from a study of cytomegalovirus exposure and HLA in healthy donors. The PCR had 60 Vbeta and 13 Jbeta primers. Clones were sequenced by immunoSEQ multiplex PCR, and TCRdb holds only the in-frame ones, with some missing. The table shows 130,000 or so clones, with around 72% occurring only once. This chain links TRBV5-5 with TRBJ2-5, with D perhaps TRBD2 (8 bases). The clonotype comes from a young man in good health and CMV-seropositive. The sample taken for sequencing was PBMCs. CDR3 coding DNA: TGTGCCAGCAGCTTCCCAGGGGGACTAGGGGAGACCCAGTACTTC. This sequence encodes CASSFPGGLGETQYF.